Listed below are T cell receptor beta chains from one sample, sequenced in a study of CD8 T cells in Susac syndrome. MiXCR, run by TCRdb on the immunoSEQ multiplex PCR reads, gives a single entry per CDR3 protein. Among 100,000 to 150,000 distinct CDR3 sequences listed, around 86% were seen once. Specimen: CD8+ T cells from PBMCs. These receptors originate from a human donor with multiple sclerosis. Both conserved end residues are trimmed from each CDR3. The D gene is left open where the match is weak.

cdr3_aa j_call d_call v_call
ASRIGGVFYT TRBJ1-2 . TRBV19
ASSQDDGGYNEQF TRBJ2-1 . TRBV4-1
ATLTRTERERSSEAF TRBJ1-1 . TRBV6-2/TRBV6-3
ASSPSKLTFSGNTIY TRBJ1-3 . TRBV19
ASSLSTGYGYT TRBJ1-2 . TRBV28
ASTLRGGYNEQF TRBJ2-1 . TRBV7-9
ASSVGGRSEKLF TRBJ1-4 . TRBV9
ASSQGLAQSQETQY TRBJ2-5 . TRBV4-1
AWNSVGSTEAF TRBJ1-1 . TRBV30
ASSLGNQPQH TRBJ1-5 . TRBV13
ASSRNRVYEQY TRBJ2-7 . TRBV6-1
ASSRQGTDTIY TRBJ1-3 TRBD1 TRBV27
ASSLGTTRGTDTQY TRBJ2-3 . TRBV7-6
SAFPGTNYTGELF TRBJ2-2 TRBD2 TRBV20-1
ASSLDPRAMNTEAF TRBJ1-1 . TRBV5-1
ASSTIPDPTFTDTQY TRBJ2-3 . TRBV27
ASDAGTRTSGYGYT TRBJ1-2 . TRBV19
ASRDQAQPQH TRBJ1-5 . TRBV12-3/TRBV12-4
ASTTGGPILFYNEQF TRBJ2-1 TRBD1 TRBV6-2/TRBV6-3
ASRVTTRGGLNTEAF TRBJ1-1 . TRBV6-5
ATSVQGAGELF TRBJ2-2 . TRBV24-1
ASSSDAHEQF TRBJ2-1 . TRBV11-2
ASSAGTGGLEEQF TRBJ2-1 TRBD1 TRBV4-2
ASSLASGGGNEQF TRBJ2-1 TRBD2 TRBV12-3/TRBV12-4